The clone carrying this T cell receptor beta chain came up a few times. Its antigen is unidentified. Clones were sequenced by immunoSEQ multiplex PCR, and TCRdb holds only the in-frame ones, with some missing. The table records around 61,000 clones, 70% to 85% of them present only once. The time point was: week 47, end of study. The investigators gave 300 ug of mutant IDH1 20-mer peptide in each vaccine dose, together with topical imiquimod. Vaccination of patients was performed eight times, in weeks 1, 3, 5, 7, 11, 15, 19 and 23. CDR3 length equals 14 residues. In germline, CDR1 is MGHRA, CDR2 YSYEKL. J gave up 10 bases and V 0 bases, and 5 bases lay outside the gene matches. The data derive from a study of a mutant IDH1 vaccine in newly diagnosed glioma. Whole-study context: Patients got radiotherapy, temozolomide, or both beforehand, and most got both. Findings and limits, study-wide: Apparently unrelated to pseudoprogression were changes in the top peripheral T cell clonotypes.

The clonotype was recovered from a man over 45 with glioma. V is TRBV4-1 and J is TRBJ2-1, with 8 bases aligning to TRBD2. This sample comprised PBMCs, obtained from a glioma patient whose treatment included an IDH1 peptide vaccine. CDR3 loop: CASSQDPTSGEQFF. The CDR3 DNA follows: TGCGCCAGCAGCCAAGATCCCACTAGCGGAGAGCAGTTCTTC.